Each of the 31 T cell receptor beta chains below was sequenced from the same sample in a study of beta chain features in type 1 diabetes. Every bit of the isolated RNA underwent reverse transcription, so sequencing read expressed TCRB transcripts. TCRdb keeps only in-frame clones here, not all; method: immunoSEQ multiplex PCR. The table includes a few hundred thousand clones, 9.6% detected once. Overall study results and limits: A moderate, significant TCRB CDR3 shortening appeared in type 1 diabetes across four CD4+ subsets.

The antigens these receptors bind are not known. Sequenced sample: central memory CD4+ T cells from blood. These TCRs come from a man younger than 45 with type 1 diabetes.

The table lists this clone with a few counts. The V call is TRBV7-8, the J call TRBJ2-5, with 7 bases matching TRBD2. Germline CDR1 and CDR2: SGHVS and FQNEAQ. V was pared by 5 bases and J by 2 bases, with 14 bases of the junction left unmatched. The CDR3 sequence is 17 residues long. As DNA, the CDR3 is TGTGCCAGCAGCACAACCTTCTCGTCTAGCGGACAAGAGACCCAGTACTTC. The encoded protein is CASSTTFSSSGQETQYF.

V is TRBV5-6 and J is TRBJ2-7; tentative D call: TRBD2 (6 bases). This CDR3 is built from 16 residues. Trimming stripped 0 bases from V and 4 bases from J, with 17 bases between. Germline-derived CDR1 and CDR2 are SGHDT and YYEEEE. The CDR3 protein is CASSLGGTGGPYEQYF. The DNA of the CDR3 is TGTGCCAGCAGCTTGGGAGGGACCGGGGGTCCTTACGAGCAGTACTTC.

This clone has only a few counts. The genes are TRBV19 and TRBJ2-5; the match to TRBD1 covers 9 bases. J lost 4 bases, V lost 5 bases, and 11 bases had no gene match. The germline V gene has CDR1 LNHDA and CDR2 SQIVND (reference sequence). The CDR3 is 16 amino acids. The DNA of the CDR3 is TGTGCCAGTAGTCCTTTTCCCGGGACAGGGAGAGAGACCCAGTACTTC. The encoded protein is CASSPFPGTGRETQYF.

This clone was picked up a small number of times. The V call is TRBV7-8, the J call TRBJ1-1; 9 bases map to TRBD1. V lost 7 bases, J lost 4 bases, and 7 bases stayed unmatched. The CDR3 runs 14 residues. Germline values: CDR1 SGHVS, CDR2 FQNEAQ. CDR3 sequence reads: CASNKQGAATEAFF. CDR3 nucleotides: TGTGCCAGCAACAAACAGGGGGCGGCCACTGAAGCTTTCTTT. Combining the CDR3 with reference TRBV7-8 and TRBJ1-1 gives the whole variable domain GAGVSQSPRYKVAKRGQDVALRCDPISGHVSLFWYQQALGQGPEFLTYFQNEAQLDKSGLPSDRFFAERPEGSVSTLKIQRTQQEDSAVYLCASNKQGAATEAFFGQGTRLTVV.

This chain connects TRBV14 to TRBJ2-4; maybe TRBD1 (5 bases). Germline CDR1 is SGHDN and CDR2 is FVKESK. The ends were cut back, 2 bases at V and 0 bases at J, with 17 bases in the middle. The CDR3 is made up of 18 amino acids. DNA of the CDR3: TGTGCCAGCAGCCAAAGTTTCCAGGGCACCTTAGCCAAAAACATTCAGTACTTC. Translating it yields CASSQSFQGTLAKNIQYF.

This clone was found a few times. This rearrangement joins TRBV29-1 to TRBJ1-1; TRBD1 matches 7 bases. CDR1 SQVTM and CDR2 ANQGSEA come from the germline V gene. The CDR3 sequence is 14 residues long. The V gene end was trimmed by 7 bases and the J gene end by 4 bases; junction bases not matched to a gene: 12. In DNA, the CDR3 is TGCAGCGGCCGACAGGGTGGGGGGAGCACTGAAGCTTTCTTT. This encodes CSGRQGGGSTEAFF.

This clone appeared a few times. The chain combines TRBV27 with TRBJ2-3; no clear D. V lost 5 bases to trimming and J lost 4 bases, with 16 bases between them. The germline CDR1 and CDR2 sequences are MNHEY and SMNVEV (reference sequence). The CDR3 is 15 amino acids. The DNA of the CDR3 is TGTGCCAGCAGTCCTCGGGCAGTAGGCGCAGATACGCAGTATTTT. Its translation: CASSPRAVGADTQYF.

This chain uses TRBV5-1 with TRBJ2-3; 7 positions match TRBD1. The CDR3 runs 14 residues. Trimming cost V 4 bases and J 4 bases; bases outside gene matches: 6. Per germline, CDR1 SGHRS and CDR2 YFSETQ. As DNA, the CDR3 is TGCGCCAGCAGCAAACGACAGGGAGCAGATACGCAGTATTTT. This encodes CASSKRQGADTQYF.

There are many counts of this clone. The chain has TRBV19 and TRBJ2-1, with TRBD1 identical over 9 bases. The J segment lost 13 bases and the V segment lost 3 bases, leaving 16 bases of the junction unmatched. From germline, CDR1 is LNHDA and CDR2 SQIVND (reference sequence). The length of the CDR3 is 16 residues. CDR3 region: CASSMVTGTGNRGQFF. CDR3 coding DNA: TGTGCCAGTAGTATGGTTACCGGGACAGGGAATCGAGGTCAGTTCTTC.

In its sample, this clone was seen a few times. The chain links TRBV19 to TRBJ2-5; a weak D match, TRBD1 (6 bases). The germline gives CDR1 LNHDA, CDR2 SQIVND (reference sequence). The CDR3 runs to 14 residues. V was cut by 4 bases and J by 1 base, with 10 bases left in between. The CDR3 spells CASSRGTSQETQYF. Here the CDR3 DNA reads TGTGCCAGTAGTAGGGGGACATCCCAAGAGACCCAGTACTTC. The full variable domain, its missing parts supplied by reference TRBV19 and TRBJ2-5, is DGGITQSPKYLFRKEGQNVTLSCEQNLNHDAMYWYRQDPGQGLRLIYYSQIVNDFQKGDIAEGYSVSREKKESFPLTVTSAQKNPTAFYLCASSRGTSQETQYFGPGTRLLVL.

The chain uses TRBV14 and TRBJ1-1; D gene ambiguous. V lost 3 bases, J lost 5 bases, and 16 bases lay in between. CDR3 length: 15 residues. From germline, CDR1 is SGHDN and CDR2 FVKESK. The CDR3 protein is CASSQLPTVGTEAFF. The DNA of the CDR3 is TGTGCCAGCAGCCAGCTCCCGACGGTTGGGACTGAAGCTTTCTTT.

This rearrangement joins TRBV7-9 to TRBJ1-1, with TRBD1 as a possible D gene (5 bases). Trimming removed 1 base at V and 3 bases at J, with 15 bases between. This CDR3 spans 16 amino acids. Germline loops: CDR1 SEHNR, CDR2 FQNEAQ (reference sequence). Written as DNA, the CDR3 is TGTGCCAGCAGCTTAGATGTCGGGACCTGGGACACTGAAGCTTTCTTT. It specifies CASSLDVGTWDTEAFF.

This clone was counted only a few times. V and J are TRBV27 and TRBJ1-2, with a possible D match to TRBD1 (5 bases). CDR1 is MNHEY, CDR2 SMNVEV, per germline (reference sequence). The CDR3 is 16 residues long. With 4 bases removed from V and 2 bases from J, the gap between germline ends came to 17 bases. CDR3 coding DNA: TGTGCCAGCAGTTGGAGTCCGCAGGGAGCGAACTATGGCTACACCTTC. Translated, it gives CASSWSPQGANYGYTF.

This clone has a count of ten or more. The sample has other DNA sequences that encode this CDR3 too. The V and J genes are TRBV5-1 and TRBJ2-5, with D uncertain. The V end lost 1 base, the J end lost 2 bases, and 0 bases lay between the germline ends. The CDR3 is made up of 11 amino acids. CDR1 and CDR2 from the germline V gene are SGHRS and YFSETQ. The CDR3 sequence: CASSLQETQYF. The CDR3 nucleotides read TGCGCCAGCAGCTTGCAAGAGACCCAGTACTTC.

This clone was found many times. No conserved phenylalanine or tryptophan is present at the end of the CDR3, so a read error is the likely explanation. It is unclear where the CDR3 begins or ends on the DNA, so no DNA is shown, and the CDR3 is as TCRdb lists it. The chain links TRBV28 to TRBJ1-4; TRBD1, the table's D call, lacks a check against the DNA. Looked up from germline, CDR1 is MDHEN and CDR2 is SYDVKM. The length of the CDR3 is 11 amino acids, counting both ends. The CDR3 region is CASSLCTALLE.

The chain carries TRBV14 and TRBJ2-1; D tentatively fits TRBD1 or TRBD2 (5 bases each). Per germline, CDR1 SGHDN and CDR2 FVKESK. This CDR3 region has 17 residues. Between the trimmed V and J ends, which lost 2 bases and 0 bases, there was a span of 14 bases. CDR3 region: CASSQWIGGSSYNEQFF. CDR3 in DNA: TGTGCCAGCAGCCAATGGATTGGGGGTAGCTCCTACAATGAGCAGTTCTTC.

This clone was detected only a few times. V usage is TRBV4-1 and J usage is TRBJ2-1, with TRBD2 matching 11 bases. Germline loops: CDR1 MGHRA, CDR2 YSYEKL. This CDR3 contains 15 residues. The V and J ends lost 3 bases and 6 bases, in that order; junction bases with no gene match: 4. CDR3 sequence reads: CASSHTSGSVNEQFF. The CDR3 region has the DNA TGCGCCAGCAGCCATACTAGCGGGAGTGTCAATGAGCAGTTCTTC.

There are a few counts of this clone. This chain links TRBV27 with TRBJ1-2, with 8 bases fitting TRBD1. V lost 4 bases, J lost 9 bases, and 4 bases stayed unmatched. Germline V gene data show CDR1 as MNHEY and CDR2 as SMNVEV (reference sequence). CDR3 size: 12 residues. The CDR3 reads CASSSNRGSYTF. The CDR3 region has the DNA TGTGCCAGCAGTTCTAACAGGGGGAGCTACACCTTC.

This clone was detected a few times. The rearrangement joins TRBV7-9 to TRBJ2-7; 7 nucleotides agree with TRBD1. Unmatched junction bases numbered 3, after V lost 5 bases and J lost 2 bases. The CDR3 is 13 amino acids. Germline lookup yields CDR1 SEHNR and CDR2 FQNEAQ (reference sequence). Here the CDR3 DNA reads TGTGCCAGCAGCCAGGGACAGACCTACGAGCAGTACTTC. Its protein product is CASSQGQTYEQYF.

CDR3 nucleotide sequence: TGTGCCAGCAGCTTAATGTCGGGAGCGGCCAGGGAGCAGTTCTTC. Its protein is CASSLMSGAAREQFF. This chain joins TRBV7-2 and TRBJ2-1; tentative D call: TRBD2 (6 bases). Germline loops: CDR1 SGHTA, CDR2 FQGNSA. This CDR3 contains 15 residues. V lost 2 bases, J lost 10 bases, and 18 bases lay in between. Full variable domain (outside the CDR3, taken from reference TRBV7-2 and TRBJ2-1): GAGVSQSPSNKVTEKGKDVELRCDPISGHTALYWYRQSLGQGLEFLIYFQGNSAPDKSGLPSDRFSAERTGGSVSTLTIQRTQQEDSAVYLCASSLMSGAAREQFFGPGTRLTVL.

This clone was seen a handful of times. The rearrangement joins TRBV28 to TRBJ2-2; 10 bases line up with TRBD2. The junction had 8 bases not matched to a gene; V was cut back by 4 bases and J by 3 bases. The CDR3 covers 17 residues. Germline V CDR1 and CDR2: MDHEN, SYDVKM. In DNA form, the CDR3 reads TGTGCCAGCAGTTCATCTAGCGGGAGTCAAGACACCGGGGAGCTGTTTTTT. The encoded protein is CASSSSSGSQDTGELFF.

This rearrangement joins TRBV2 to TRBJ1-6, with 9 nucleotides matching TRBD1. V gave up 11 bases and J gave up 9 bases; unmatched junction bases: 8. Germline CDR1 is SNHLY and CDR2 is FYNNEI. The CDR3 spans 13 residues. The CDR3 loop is CAGWTGVASPLHF. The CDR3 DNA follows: TGTGCCGGCTGGACAGGGGTCGCTTCACCCCTCCACTTT.

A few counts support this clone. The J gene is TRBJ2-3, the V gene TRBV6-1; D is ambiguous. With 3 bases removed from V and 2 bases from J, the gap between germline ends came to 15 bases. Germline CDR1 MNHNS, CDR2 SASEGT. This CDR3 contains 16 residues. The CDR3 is CASSEWAVGSTDTQYF. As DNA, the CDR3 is TGTGCCAGCAGTGAGTGGGCGGTTGGTTCCACAGATACGCAGTATTTT.

Written as DNA, the CDR3 is TGTGCCAGCAGCCGCCGGGCCGGTCTCGATACGCAGTATTTT. Protein: CASSRRAGLDTQYF. This chain connects TRBV7-2 to TRBJ2-3; D remains ambiguous. Germline loops: CDR1 SGHTA, CDR2 FQGNSA. The CDR3 is made up of 14 amino acids. The V end was cut by 5 bases, the J end by 6 bases, with 15 bases between.

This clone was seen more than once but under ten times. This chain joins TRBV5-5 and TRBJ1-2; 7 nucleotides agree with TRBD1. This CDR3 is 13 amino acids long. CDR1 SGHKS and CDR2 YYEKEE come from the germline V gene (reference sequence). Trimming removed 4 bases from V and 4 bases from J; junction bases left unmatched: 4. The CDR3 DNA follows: TGTGCCAGCAGCCCCGGGACAGCCTATGGCTACACCTTC. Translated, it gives CASSPGTAYGYTF.

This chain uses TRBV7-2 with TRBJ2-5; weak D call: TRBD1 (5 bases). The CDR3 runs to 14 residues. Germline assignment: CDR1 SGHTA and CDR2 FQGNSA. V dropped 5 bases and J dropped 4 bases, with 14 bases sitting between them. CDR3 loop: CASSPGWVPETQYF. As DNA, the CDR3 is TGTGCCAGCAGCCCAGGGTGGGTTCCAGAGACCCAGTACTTC.

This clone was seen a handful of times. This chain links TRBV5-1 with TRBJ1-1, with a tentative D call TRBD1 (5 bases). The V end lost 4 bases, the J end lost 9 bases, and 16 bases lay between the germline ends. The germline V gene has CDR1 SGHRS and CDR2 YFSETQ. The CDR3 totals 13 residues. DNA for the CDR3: TGCGCCAGCAGCCCAGCGACCCGGGGGAAAGCTTTCTTT. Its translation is CASSPATRGKAFF.

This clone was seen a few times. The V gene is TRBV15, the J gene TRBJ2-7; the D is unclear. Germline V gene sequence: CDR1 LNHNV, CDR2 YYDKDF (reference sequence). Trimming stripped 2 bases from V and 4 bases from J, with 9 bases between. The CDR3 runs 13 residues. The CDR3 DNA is TGTGCCACCAGCAGACTTAGGAGATACGAGCAGTACTTC. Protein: CATSRLRRYEQYF.

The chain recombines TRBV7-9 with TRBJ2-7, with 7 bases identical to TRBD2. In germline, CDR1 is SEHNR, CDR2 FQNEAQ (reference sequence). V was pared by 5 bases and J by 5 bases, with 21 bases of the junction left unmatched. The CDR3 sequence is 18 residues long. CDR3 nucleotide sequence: TGTGCCAGCAGCCGATGGGGGGGAACACTCTCAGAAGGCCACGAGCAGTACTTC. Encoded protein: CASSRWGGTLSEGHEQYF.

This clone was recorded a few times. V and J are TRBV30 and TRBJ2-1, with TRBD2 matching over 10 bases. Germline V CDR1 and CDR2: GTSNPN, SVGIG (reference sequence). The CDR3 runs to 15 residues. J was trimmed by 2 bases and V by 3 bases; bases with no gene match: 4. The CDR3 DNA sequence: TGTGCCTGGAGCCTACTAGCGGGGACCTACAATGAGCAGTTCTTC. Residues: CAWSLLAGTYNEQFF.

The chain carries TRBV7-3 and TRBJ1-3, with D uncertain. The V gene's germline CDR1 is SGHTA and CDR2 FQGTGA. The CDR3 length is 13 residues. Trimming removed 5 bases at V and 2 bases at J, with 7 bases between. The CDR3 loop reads CASSTWAGNTIYF. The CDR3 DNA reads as TGTGCCAGCAGCACCTGGGCTGGAAACACCATATATTTT.